This T cell receptor beta chain comes out of a study of cytomegalovirus exposure and HLA in healthy donors (dated by TCRdb to between 2016 and 2019). For the wider study: In an earlier analysis of 587 of the donors, around 300 Gb of sequence data and 90 million to 130 million unique TCR beta sequences from 180 million or so T cells were reported. Roughly 300 gigabases of sequencing data and approximately 84 million unique TCR sequences were included in an early release covering roughly 600 HLA-typed donors. Of the roughly 410 genotyped donors, less than 90% were placed in the genetic ancestry cluster associated with self-reported Caucasian donors. The study aimed to test whether cataloging public T cell receptors could reveal signatures of past pathogen exposure. The T cell repertoires of 666 subjects were profiled by immunosequencing and related to cytomegalovirus serostatus. Besides the first cohort of hundreds of subjects, a separate validation cohort made up of over a hundred different subjects was used. To predict cytomegalovirus infection status, the study combined high-throughput TCR immunosequencing, statistical association of individual TCRs with disease status, and machine learning. A later analysis re-examined previously published TCR beta repertoires from over 500 donors and added high-resolution HLA genotyping to investigate patterns of TCR occurrence. Rather than using new phenotypic data, the later analysis identified candidate immune exposures from TCR beta sequences and from how often those sequences occurred across donors. An earlier analysis of some 500 of the donors used high-throughput TCR beta sequencing to judge whether each TCR beta V gene segment behaved as functional or pseudogenic. Alongside the repertoire data, information on donor age, sex, ethnicity and CMV serostatus was compiled. A later genetic analysis used genome-wide SNP genotypes for about three fifths of the roughly 700 donors, treating that subset as a discovery cohort. All discovery cohort repertoires had been generated on a single sequencing platform. Both class I and class II loci were covered by HLA typing, at four-digit resolution. The number of typed donors differed by locus: about 620-640 for A, B, C, DRB1 and DQB1; some 500 for DQA1; around 610 for DPA1; and 400 to 480 for DPB1. Several DR-DQ haplotypes were treated as single units for association and clustering because of strong linkage in the cohort. Across approximately 400 genotyped donors of the cohort, an average of roughly 250,000 unique TCR beta nucleotide sequences per donor were sequenced, and around 20% of those sequences were non-productive.

The germline V gene yields MDHEN for CDR1 and SYDVKM for CDR2. The cysteine opens and the phenylalanine closes a CDR3 of 12 amino acids. Only the CDR3 portion is preserved as DNA: 36 bases, with reading frame beginning at the first base. Compared with germline, V lacks 7 bases and J lacks 7 bases; bases without a gene match: 6. This clone occurred once. This receptor's antigen is unknown. No much larger clone is present one base from it, and per-base qualities are unavailable. Findings and caveats that apply to the study as a whole: V-gene and J-gene trimming of TCR beta chains was associated with a missense DCLRE1C variant in a later genetic analysis, and the association was replicated in an independent cohort. For the cohort, immune exposure information was limited to CMV serostatus. The authors suggested that the approach could potentially be generalized to other disease states and immunological phenotypes. When HLA alleles, especially DR and DQ, strongly co-occurred, TCR associations were difficult to assign to individual alleles. Because counts were too low, some 16 rarely observed V segments, including chromosome 9 orphons, were excluded from the earlier analysis of around 640 of the donors. Linkage disequilibrium might explain the correlated functional status among segregating V segments, but an unknown experimental factor could not be excluded. Only TCR beta chains were sequenced in this cohort, and the absence of alpha or paired-chain data limited detectable features. In a later genetic analysis, fewer N-insertions in productive TCRs were reported among donors in an Asian-associated ancestry cluster than the roughly 670-donor mean. Most CMV-associated TCR beta chains appeared to be HLA-restricted in a later analysis, and the HLA associations seemed to be driven largely by CMV exposure. In a later analysis, 16,951 TCR beta sequences were associated with specific HLA alleles at a false discovery rate of 0.05. Broadly in line with IMGT annotations, most TCR beta V segments showed up in productive rearrangements about 87% or about 30% of the time in an earlier analysis of about 500 of the donors. In a later analysis, HLA-associated TCR beta chains showed more clonal expansion and lower generation probabilities than non-associated chains that were equally common. According to a later analysis, TCR association rates differed among HLA loci, with DRB1 alleles showing the most associated TCRs and HLA-C alleles showing the fewest. A later analysis reported that several top co-occurrence clusters appeared linked to parvovirus B19, influenza, CMV and Epstein-Barr virus. A group of highly shared sequence variants was considered likely to be a technical artifact of the sequencing pipeline. The study gave a list of some 150 TCR beta chains associated with cytomegalovirus. A few of the identified cytomegalovirus-associated TCR beta chains were confirmed in vitro to be specific for cytomegalovirus antigens. Because some donors lacked HLA typing at each locus, the association tests relied only on the typed subset. Some IMGT-functional V segments, including TRBV6-2 and TRBV6-3, could not be distinguished by the 87-base-pair reads and were therefore excluded. A further reported finding was that TCR beta sequences accurately predicted the HLA-A and HLA-B alleles for most subjects in the first cohort. The classifier was reported to diagnose cytomegalovirus status with high specificity and sensitivity in both the original cohort and the validation cohort. Presence/absence analyses assumed roughly uniform sequencing depth across donors, an assumption that may not hold. While some public TCRs were present in many individuals, most TCR sequences turned up only very rarely across donors.

The cohort was made up of approximately 700 healthy bone marrow donors. Cohort members were all nominally healthy when sampled, although unrecorded immune exposures were likely present. The donor was CMV seropositive and was included in the group of about 290 seropositive cohort members. A peripheral blood sample was collected from each donor, and TCR beta sequencing was performed on peripheral blood mononuclear cells. Genomic DNA extraction from the blood cell samples was performed with the Qiagen DNeasy Blood Extraction Kit. The library was generated by the immunoSEQ multiplex PCR assay. A mixture of 60 forward primers for TCR Vbeta segments and 13 reverse primers for TCR Jbeta segments was used in the multiplex PCR. Amplification of the CDR3 region of rearranged TCR beta genes was performed with a multiplex PCR assay on genomic DNA. Amplified TCR beta libraries were sequenced as 87-base-pair reads on the Illumina HiSeq System. In the authors' own workflow: In a later analysis, some 80 million unique TCR beta chains were counted across the approximately 640 repertoires, and around 10 million of these chains were shared by at least two donors. Raw reads were error-corrected and collapsed into unique sequences with a nearest-neighbor algorithm that merged closely related sequences to remove PCR and sequencing errors. Alignment of CDR3 sequences to IMGT reference sequences was used to assign V, D and J gene segments. Each retained sequence needed at least a six-nucleotide match to both a V gene segment and a J gene segment. A rearrangement counted as productive if the CDR3 had no stop codons and remained in frame with V and J, and every other rearrangement counted as non-productive. Following IMGT convention, CDR3 was defined as the stretch from the second conserved V-encoded cysteine up to the conserved J-encoded phenylalanine. Sequences without an unambiguous match to a single V gene segment were excluded from the earlier analysis of about 600 of the donors. In an earlier analysis of several hundred of the donors, V segments were called functional above 56.7% productive rearrangements and were called segregating when the between-donor standard deviation exceeded 5%. A statistical classification framework was built to diagnose cytomegalovirus status from the catalog of TCR beta chain sequences. A later analysis assigned V and J genes by comparing TCR nucleotide sequences with IMGT/GENE-DB human TR gene sequences. The TCRdist pipeline was used in a later analysis to assign CDR3 sequences and most-parsimonious VDJ recombination scenarios. In a later analysis, each TCR beta chain was defined by its CDR3 amino acid sequence together with its V-gene family, and reads without a unique V-gene family were excluded. In a later analysis, 450 to 600 highly shared, low-generation-probability nucleotide sequences were removed to address suspected cross-contamination and a sequencing artifact. In a later analysis, a clonal expansion index for each public chain was calculated from normalized within-repertoire ranks of inferred template counts. Generation probabilities in a later analysis came from a VDJ recombination model fitted to out-of-frame rearrangements, and those results were checked against IGoR. Hypergeometric tests were used in a later analysis to score TCR-TCR, TCR-HLA and TCR-CMV co-occurrence, with a repertoire-size bias correction applied to the TCR pairs. To estimate false discovery rates, a later analysis permuted the HLA or CMV assignments 20 times. In a later analysis, co-occurring TCRs were grouped using DBSCAN, and TCRdist sequence similarity was added for clustering within HLA-allele-positive subsets. Repertoires with fewer than 30,000 or more than 120,000 public chains were left out of co-occurrence clustering, as were four to six repertoires with anomalous nucleotide sharing. In its TCRdb copy, this immuneACCESS table keeps in-frame sequences only and misses some clones. Where compared with another copy, unresolved V genes explain less than half of these, and the others have no known cause. V, J and clone size derive from that table, while D and trimming were established from the DNA sequence. The sample table holds about 170,000 clones, of which about 80% were seen once. The ten biggest clones cover approximately 1.5% of the sample.

The sequence derives from a girl aged 10 to 17 in good health and CMV-seropositive. The sample taken for sequencing was PBMCs. The chain is made from TRBV28 and TRBJ1-2; TRBD1 aligns with 7 central bases. The nucleotides read TGTGCCAGCAAAATAGACAGGGCTGGCTACACCTTC. This translates into CASKIDRAGYTF.